These T cell receptor beta chains were read from a single sample in a study of T cells in Graves' hyperthyroidism and ophthalmopathy. One entry per CDR3 protein results from TCRdb running MiXCR on the multiplex PCR reads. The sample yields 660,000 or so distinct CDR3 sequences, less than 25% seen once. Sequencing input: blood. The source of these receptors is a man aged 30 to 39 with Graves' ophthalmopathy. The CDR3 runs from the conserved cysteine through the conserved F or W. The order of the fields is D gene, V gene, J gene, clone size, CDR3 DNA, CDR3 protein. D genes are given only for firm matches. Size is stated for part of the rows, as once, few or many counts, or as a class when the clone is expanded.

TRBD1	TRBV30	TRBJ2-7	many	TGTGCCTGGAGTTTGGGACAGGGAATCTACGAGCAGTACTTC	CAWSLGQGIYEQYF
-	TRBV5-1	TRBJ2-1	few	TGCGCCAGCAGCAGGAAAACAGCCCTCCGCCCGTTCTTC	CASSRKTALRPFF
TRBD2	TRBV30	TRBJ2-3	many	TGTGCCTGGAGTGCTACTAGCGGAAGCACAGATACGCAGTATTTT	CAWSATSGSTDTQYF
-	TRBV12-3/TRBV12-4	TRBJ2-5	many	TGTGCCAGCAGCCGGGACTTTCAAGAGACCCAGTACTTC	CASSRDFQETQYF
-	TRBV4-3	TRBJ2-7	few	TGCGCCAGCAGCCAAGATTTAGTGTACGAGCAGTACTTC	CASSQDLVYEQYF
-	TRBV10-3	TRBJ1-1	few	TGTGCCATCAGTGAGTCCTTCGACACTGAAGCTTTCTTT	CAISESFDTEAFF
-	TRBV19	TRBJ1-5	-	TGTGCCAGTAGTATTTTTGACAGCAATCAGCCCCAGCATTTT	CASSIFDSNQPQHF
TRBD1	TRBV13	TRBJ2-3	few	TGTGCCAGCAGCCAAGGACAGGGGCTGAGCACAGATACGCAGTATTTT	CASSQGQGLSTDTQYF
-	TRBV3-1	TRBJ2-4	many	TGTGCCAGCAGCCCACCGAGAGGGGCAGGAAACATTCAGTACTTC	CASSPPRGAGNIQYF
TRBD2	TRBV19	TRBJ2-1	-	TGTGCCACCCCTCGGACTAGCGGGAGTCGGAATGAGCAGTTCTTC	CATPRTSGSRNEQFF
TRBD1	TRBV7-9	TRBJ2-5	many	TGTGCCAGCAGTCGCGGACAGGGGGCTTTTCAAGAGACCCAGTACTTC	CASSRGQGAFQETQYF